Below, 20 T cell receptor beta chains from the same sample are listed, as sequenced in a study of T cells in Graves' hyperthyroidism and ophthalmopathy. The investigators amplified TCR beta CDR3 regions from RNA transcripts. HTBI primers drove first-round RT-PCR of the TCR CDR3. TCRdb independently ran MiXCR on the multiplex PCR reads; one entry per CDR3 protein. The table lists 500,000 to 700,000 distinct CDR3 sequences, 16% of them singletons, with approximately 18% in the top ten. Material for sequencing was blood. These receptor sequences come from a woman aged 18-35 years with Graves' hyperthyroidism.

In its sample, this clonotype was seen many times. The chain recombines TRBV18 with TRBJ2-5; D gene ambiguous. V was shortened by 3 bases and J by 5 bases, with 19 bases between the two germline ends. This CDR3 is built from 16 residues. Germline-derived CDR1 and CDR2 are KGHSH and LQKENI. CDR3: CASSPPSTLTVETQYF. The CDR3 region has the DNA TGTGCCAGCTCACCTCCCTCGACCCTTACGGTCGAGACCCAGTACTTC. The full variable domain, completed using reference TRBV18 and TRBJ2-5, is NAGVMQNPRHLVRRRGQEARLRCSPMKGHSHVYWYRQLPEEGLKFMVYLQKENIIDESGMPKERFSAEFPKEGPSILRIQQVVRGDSAAYFCASSPPSTLTVETQYFGPGTRLLVL.

CDR3 in DNA: TGTGCCAGCAGTGAATCAAGCCTTTATGGCTACACCTTC. It is translated as CASSESSLYGYTF. This rearrangement joins TRBV25-1 to TRBJ1-2; D gene ambiguous. V gave up 1 base and J gave up 5 bases, with 8 bases separating them. The CDR3 is 13 amino acids. Germline V lookup: CDR1 MGHDK, CDR2 SYGVNS.

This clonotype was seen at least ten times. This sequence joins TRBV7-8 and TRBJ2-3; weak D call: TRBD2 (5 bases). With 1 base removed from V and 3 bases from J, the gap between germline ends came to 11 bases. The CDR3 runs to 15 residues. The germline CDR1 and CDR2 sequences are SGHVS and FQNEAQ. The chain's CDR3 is CASSLGTWRTDTQYF. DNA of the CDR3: TGTGCCAGCAGCTTAGGAACTTGGAGGACAGATACGCAGTATTTT.

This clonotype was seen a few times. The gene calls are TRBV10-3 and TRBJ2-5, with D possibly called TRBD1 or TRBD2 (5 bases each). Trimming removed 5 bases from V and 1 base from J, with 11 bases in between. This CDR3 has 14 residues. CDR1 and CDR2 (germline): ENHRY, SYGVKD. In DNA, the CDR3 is TGTGCCATCAGTCACCGGGGCAGCCAAGAGACCCAGTACTTC. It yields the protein CAISHRGSQETQYF.

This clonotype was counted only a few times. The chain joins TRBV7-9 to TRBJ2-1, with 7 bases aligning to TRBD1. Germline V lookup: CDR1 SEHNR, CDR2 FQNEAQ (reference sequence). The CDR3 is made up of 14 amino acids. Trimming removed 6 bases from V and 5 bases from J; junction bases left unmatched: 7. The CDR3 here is CASSPGTANNEQFF. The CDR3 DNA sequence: TGTGCCAGCAGTCCCGGGACAGCTAACAATGAGCAGTTCTTC. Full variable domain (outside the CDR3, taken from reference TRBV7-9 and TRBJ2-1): DTGVSQNPRHKITKRGQNVTFRCDPISEHNRLYWYRQTLGQGPEFLTYFQNEAQLEKSRLLSDRFSAERPKGSFSTLEIQRTEQGDSAMYLCASSPGTANNEQFFGPGTRLTVL.

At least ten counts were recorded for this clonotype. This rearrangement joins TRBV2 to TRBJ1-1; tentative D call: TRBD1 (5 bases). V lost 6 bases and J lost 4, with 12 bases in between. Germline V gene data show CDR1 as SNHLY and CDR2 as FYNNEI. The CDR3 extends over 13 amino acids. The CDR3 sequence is CASRKDSGTEAFF. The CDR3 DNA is TGTGCCAGCAGGAAAGACAGTGGCACTGAAGCTTTCTTT.

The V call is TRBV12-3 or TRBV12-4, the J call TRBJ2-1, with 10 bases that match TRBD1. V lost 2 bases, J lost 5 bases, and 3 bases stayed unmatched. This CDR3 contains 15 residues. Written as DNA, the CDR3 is TGTGCCAGCAGTTTACGGGACAGGGGTGACAATGAGCAGTTCTTC. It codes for CASSLRDRGDNEQFF.

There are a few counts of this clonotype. CDR3 residues: CASSALGSETQYF. In DNA, the CDR3 is TGTGCCAGCAGTGCATTGGGAAGTGAGACCCAGTACTTC. V usage is TRBV6-1 and J usage is TRBJ2-5, with no clear D. The CDR3 is 13 residues long. Trimming removed 4 bases at V and 5 bases at J, with 11 bases between. The germline V gene encodes CDR1 MNHNS and CDR2 SASEGT.

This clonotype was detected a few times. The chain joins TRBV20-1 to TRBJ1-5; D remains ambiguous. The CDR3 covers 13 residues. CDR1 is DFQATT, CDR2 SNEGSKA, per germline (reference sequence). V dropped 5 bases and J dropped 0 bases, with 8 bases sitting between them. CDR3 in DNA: TGCAGTGCTCCAGTAGGTAGCAATCAGCCCCAGCATTTT. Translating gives CSAPVGSNQPQHF.

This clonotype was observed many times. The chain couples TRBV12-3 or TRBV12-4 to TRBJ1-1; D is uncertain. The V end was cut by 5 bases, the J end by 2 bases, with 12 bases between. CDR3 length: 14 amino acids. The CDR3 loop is CASSHPGHNTEAFF. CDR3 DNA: TGTGCCAGCAGTCACCCCGGGCACAACACTGAAGCTTTCTTT.

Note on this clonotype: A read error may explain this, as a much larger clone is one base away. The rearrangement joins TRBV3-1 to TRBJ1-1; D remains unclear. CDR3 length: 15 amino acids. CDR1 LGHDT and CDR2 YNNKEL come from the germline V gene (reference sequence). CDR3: CASSLAAGLNTEGFF. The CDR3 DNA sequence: TGTGCCAGCAGCTTAGCCGCAGGTTTGAACACTGAAGGTTTCTTT.

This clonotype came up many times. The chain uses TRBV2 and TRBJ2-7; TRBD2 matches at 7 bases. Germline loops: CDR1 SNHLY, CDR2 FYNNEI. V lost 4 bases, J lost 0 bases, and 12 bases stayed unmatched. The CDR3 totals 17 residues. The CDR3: CASSGRGIAGSSYEQYF. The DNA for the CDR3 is TGTGCCAGCAGTGGCCGGGGAATAGCGGGTAGCTCCTACGAGCAGTACTTC.

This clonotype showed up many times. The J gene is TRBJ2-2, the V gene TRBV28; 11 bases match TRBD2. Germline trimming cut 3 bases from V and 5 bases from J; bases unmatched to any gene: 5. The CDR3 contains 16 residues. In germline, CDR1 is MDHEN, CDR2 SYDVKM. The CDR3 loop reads CASSFLTSGRTGELFF. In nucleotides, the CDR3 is TGTGCCAGCAGTTTTTTAACTAGCGGGAGAACCGGGGAGCTGTTTTTT.

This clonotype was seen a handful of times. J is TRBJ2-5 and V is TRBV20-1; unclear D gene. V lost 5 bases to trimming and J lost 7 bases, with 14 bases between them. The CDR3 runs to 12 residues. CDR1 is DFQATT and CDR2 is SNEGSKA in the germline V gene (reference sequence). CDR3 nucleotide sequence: TGCAGTGCTCAACAGAGTCACGGGACCCAGTACTTC. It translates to CSAQQSHGTQYF.

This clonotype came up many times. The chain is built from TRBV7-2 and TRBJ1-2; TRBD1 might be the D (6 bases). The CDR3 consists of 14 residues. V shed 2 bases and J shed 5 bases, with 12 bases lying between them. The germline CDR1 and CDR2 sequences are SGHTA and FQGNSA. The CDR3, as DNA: TGTGCCAGCAGCTTAATGGGGGCTTGGTATGGCTACACCTTC. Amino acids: CASSLMGAWYGYTF. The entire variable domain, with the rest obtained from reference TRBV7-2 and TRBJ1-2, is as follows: GAGVSQSPSNKVTEKGKDVELRCDPISGHTALYWYRQSLGQGLEFLIYFQGNSAPDKSGLPSDRFSAERTGGSVSTLTIQRTQQEDSAVYLCASSLMGAWYGYTFGSGTRLTVV.

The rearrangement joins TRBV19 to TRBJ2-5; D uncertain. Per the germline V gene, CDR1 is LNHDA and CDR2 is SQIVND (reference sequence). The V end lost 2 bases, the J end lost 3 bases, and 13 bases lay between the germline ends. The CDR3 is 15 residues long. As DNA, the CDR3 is TGTGCCAGTAGTATACGAAGATTAGAGGAAGAGACCCAGTACTTC. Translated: CASSIRRLEEETQYF. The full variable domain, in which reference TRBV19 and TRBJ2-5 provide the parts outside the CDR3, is DGGITQSPKYLFRKEGQNVTLSCEQNLNHDAMYWYRQDPGQGLRLIYYSQIVNDFQKGDIAEGYSVSREKKESFPLTVTSAQKNPTAFYLCASSIRRLEEETQYFGPGTRLLVL.

CDR3 region: CASSFPERGISSTDTQYF. The CDR3 region has the DNA TGTGCCAGCAGCTTTCCCGAAAGAGGTATCTCCAGCACAGATACGCAGTATTTT. The chain combines TRBV7-6 with TRBJ2-3; D gene uncertain. This CDR3 is built from 18 residues. The ends were cut back, 3 bases at V and 0 bases at J, with 19 bases in the middle. Germline loops: CDR1 SGHVS, CDR2 FNYEAQ.

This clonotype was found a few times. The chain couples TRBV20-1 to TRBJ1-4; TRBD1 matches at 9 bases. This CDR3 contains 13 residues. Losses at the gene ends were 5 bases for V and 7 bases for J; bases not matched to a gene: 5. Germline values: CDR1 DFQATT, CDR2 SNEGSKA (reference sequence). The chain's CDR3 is CSAPGQGGEKLFF. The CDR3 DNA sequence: TGCAGTGCTCCGGGACAGGGAGGTGAAAAACTGTTTTTT.

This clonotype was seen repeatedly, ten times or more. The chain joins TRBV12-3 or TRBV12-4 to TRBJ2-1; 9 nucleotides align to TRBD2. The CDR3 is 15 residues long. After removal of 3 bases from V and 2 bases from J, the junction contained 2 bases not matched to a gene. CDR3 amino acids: CASSFSSGTYNEQFF. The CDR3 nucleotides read TGTGCCAGCAGTTTCTCTAGCGGGACCTACAATGAGCAGTTCTTC.

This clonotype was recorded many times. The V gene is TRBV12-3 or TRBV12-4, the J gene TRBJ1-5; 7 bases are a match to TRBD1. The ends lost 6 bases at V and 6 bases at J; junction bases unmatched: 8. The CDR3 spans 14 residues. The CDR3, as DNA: TGTGCCAGCAGGCAGGGGGTTCTAGGTCAGCCCCAGCATTTT. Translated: CASRQGVLGQPQHF.